This T cell receptor beta chain is drawn from a study of T cells in Graves' hyperthyroidism and ophthalmopathy. TCR beta CDR3 region amplification was performed from RNA transcripts. The TCR CDR3 was amplified in a first-round RT-PCR using the HTBI primer set. TCRdb re-called the multiplex PCR reads with MiXCR, one entry per CDR3 protein. The sample has some 690,000 distinct CDR3 sequences, 15% to 20% seen once. Any patient presenting with uncontrolled infection, other autoimmune disease, pregnancy or lactation was left out. Clinical symptoms, serum thyroxine and TRAb, thyroid ultrasound and orbital computed tomography were used for the diagnoses. The CDR3 is made up of 16 amino acids. The J segment lost 4 bases and the V segment lost 4 bases, leaving 9 bases of the junction unmatched. Germline assignment: CDR1 LGHDT and CDR2 YNNKEL (reference sequence). This clonotype has a count of ten or more.

This sequence was found in a man aged 50-60 years with Graves' hyperthyroidism. Sequencing was done on a sample of blood. The chain uses TRBV3-1 and TRBJ2-5; 10 positions agree with TRBD1. The CDR3 DNA reads TGTGCCAGCAGCCGGCCCCGGGACAGGGGACGAGAGACCCAGTACTTC. It specifies CASSRPRDRGRETQYF.